This T cell receptor (beta chain) was identified during a study of lymphopenia after photon versus proton radiotherapy (dated by TCRdb to between 2018 and 2021). Regarding the study in general: The study compared the immunological effects of photon versus proton radiation therapy in patients with gastrointestinal tumors who developed high-grade lymphopenia. The goal of the study was to describe how the two radiation modalities differ in their effects on the immune system. The cohort comprised roughly 20 patients with gastrointestinal tumors who received either photon or proton therapy and then developed lymphopenia.

Overall results and qualifications from the work: Across the cohort, a larger post-nadir drop in TCR diversity was inversely correlated with overall survival time among patients who died. Once the lymphocyte count had reached its nadir, the repertoires of photon-treated patients showed oligoclonal expansion, particularly of CD8+ Temra cells, and this expansion drove the decline in diversity. The survival association was examined only in patients who died, and the authors described better survival with proton therapy as a possibility, not as a demonstrated result. Proton-treated patients stayed relatively stable during treatment, while photon-treated patients lost naive T cells and TCR diversity and gained effector/memory populations.

The library relied on the immunoSEQ multiplex PCR assay. T cell repertoires were profiled with deep sequencing of rearranged TCR beta loci together with multiparametric flow cytometry. TCRdb stores this immuneACCESS table with in-frame sequences only. Part of the clones is absent; in the studies checked, under half of the shortfall reflects unresolved V genes, and no reason is known for the rest. This sample gives tens of thousands of clones in total; roughly 80% of them show up just once. The ten largest clones capture 21% of the sample. From the cysteine up to the phenylalanine, the CDR3 has a length of 15 residues. Of all the DNA, just the CDR3 is kept, 45 bases in frame from base 1. V has 3 bases trimmed and J has 2 bases trimmed; junction bases matching no gene number 5. CDR1 and CDR2, looked up from the germline V gene, are SGDLS and YYNGEE. Comments on this clone: The antigen it recognizes is unknown. No much larger clonotype is one base removed from it; base qualities were not supplied.

Sample: peripheral blood, taken from a patient treated with proton-based radiotherapy. The TCR sequence derives from a woman between 70 and 85 years old with pancreatic cancer. Recombination joined TRBV9 with TRBJ2-5; a stretch of 9 junction bases matches TRBD2. The bases read TGTGCCAGCAGCGGGACTAGCGCGGCTCAAGAGACCCAGTACTTC. Its translation is CASSGTSAAQETQYF.